The T cell receptor beta chain described here comes from a study of T cell responses to AZD1222 COVID-19 vaccine. Sequenced by immunoSEQ multiplex PCR; TCRdb stores in-frame clones only, minus some. In the table there are tens of thousands of clones, approximately 92% of which are singletons. The ends were cut back, 2 bases at V and 1 base at J, with 5 bases in the middle. The CDR3 contains 13 residues. Germline loops: CDR1 SGHTA, CDR2 FQGTGA. The gene calls are TRBV7-3 and TRBJ1-2; no definite D call. The TCR originated in an adult who received the AZD1222 COVID-19 vaccine. The starting material was peripheral blood, obtained 28 days after the second AZD1222 dose. The CDR3 coding sequence is TGTGCCAGCAGCTTAGACGATAACTATGGCTACACCTTC. It encodes CASSLDDNYGYTF.